The following is a T cell receptor beta chain sequence with its context. The data originate from a study of identical twins. Germline V gives CDR1 LGHNA, CDR2 YSLEER. CDR3 length: 15 residues. V trimming: 0 bases; J trimming: 9 bases; junction bases outside the gene matches: 7. TCRdb reprocessed the 5' RACE reads with MiXCR, giving one entry per CDR3 protein. Altogether a few hundred thousand distinct CDR3 sequences are present, approximately 9.6% being singletons, with the ten largest covering 3%. These records were also assigned to another study, of yellow fever vaccine responses in identical twins.

Material: PBMCs. This chain connects TRBV4-3 to TRBJ2-1, with 8 bases lining up with TRBD1. The receptor comes from a young woman in good health. CDR3 amino acids: CASSQETGGAGEQFF. CDR3 nucleotides: TGCGCCAGCAGCCAAGAAACAGGGGGTGCTGGTGAGCAGTTCTTC.